A single T cell receptor beta chain is shown here with its context. Its antigen remains unknown. A multiplex PCR was run with 60 Vbeta primers and 13 Jbeta primers. The assay was immunoSEQ multiplex PCR, and TCRdb's table has in-frame clones only and misses some. The sample has about 67,000 clones. These data belong to a study of cytomegalovirus exposure and HLA in healthy donors. Background on the study: Samples from HLA-typed donors yielded around 79 million unique TCRs in an early data release.

V shed 4 bases, J shed 7 bases, and the junction held 3 bases outside the gene matches. Per germline, CDR1 MNHEY and CDR2 SMNVEV (reference sequence). This CDR3 is built from 13 residues. Healthy bone marrow donors formed the donor group. Study-level points and caveats: When analyzed later, a missense DCLRE1C variant was found to be linked to TCR beta V- and J-gene trimming.

J is TRBJ1-1 and V is TRBV27, with TRBD1 identical over 10 bases. This TCR came from a man younger than 45 in good health and CMV-seropositive. The sequencing input was PBMCs. CDR3 nucleotide sequence: TGTGCCAGCAGTTATGGGACAGGGGATGAAGCTTTCTTT. It specifies CASSYGTGDEAFF.